This T cell receptor beta chain came from a study of Tregs in tolerant kidney transplant recipients. Between the trimmed V and J ends, which lost 5 bases and 9 bases, there was a span of 14 bases. Germline CDR1 is SGHVS and CDR2 is FNYEAQ. CDR3 length: 13 residues. Unstimulated Tregs (CD4+CD25+CD127-) and CD4+CD25- non-Tregs were sorted from PBMCs. Assay used: immunoSEQ multiplex PCR; TCRdb lists only in-frame clones, some missing. The sample includes about 110,000 clones, 90% of them seen just once. Study outcomes and limitations: No direct test of biological reproducibility was done here.

As to this clone: Its antigen is not identified.

The sample here was CD4+ T cells from blood, taken before the transplant. This TCR came from a human donor who received a combined kidney and bone marrow transplant. The gene calls are TRBV7-6 and TRBJ2-4; D ambiguous. In DNA, the CDR3 is TGTGCCAGCAGCCCCAGCTCTAGTGGCATTCAGTACTTC. It encodes CASSPSSSGIQYF.